This is a list of T cell receptor beta chains from one sample in a study of control samples from healthy donors and cancer patients. Sequencing used immunoSEQ multiplex PCR; TCRdb keeps in-frame clones, though not all of them. The data contain some 120,000 clones, 85% to 90% of them singletons. The sequencing input was blood. Receptor source: a man aged 25 to 45 in good health. Both conserved end residues are part of each CDR3. D genes are given only for firm matches. The size of a clone is reported for some rows only, either as once, few or many, or as a class for expanded clones.

clone size	CDR3 length	D gene	V gene	J gene	CDR3 protein	CDR3 DNA
once	15	-	TRBV10-3	TRBJ2-1	CAISADEGGYNEQFF	TGTGCCATCAGCGCGGATGAGGGGGGATACAATGAGCAGTTCTTC
-	12	TRBD1	TRBV6-5	TRBJ1-1	CASGRQGTEAFF	TGTGCCAGCGGCCGACAGGGGACTGAAGCTTTCTTT
-	15	-	TRBV19	TRBJ1-1	CASSGHATGRTEAFF	TGTGCCAGTAGTGGCCACGCTACAGGGAGGACTGAAGCTTTCTTT
-	14	TRBD1	TRBV9	TRBJ2-7	CASSVGQGGYEQYF	TGTGCCAGCAGCGTAGGACAGGGTGGGTACGAGCAGTACTTC
-	14	-	TRBV10-3	TRBJ1-5	CAISGEGGNQPQHF	TGTGCCATCAGTGGAGAGGGCGGGAATCAGCCCCAGCATTTT
-	15	-	TRBV7-8	TRBJ1-1	CASAPRQGGNTEAFF	TGTGCCAGCGCGCCTCGCCAGGGCGGGAACACTGAAGCTTTCTTT
few	17	-	TRBV14	TRBJ2-1	CASSHLEGGGNLGEQFF	TGTGCCAGCAGCCACCTCGAGGGGGGGGGAAATTTAGGTGAGCAGTTCTTC
-	13	-	TRBV2	TRBJ1-2	CASSEFEAGGYTF	TGTGCCAGCAGTGAGTTTGAGGCTGGTGGCTACACCTTC
-	12	-	TRBV7-2	TRBJ1-2	CASSPRSDGYTF	TGTGCCAGCAGCCCCAGGTCAGATGGCTACACCTTC
-	16	-	TRBV4-1	TRBJ1-2	CASSQEFGGAPYGYTF	TGCGCCAGCAGCCAAGAATTTGGGGGAGCTCCCTATGGCTACACCTTC
-	15	-	TRBV3-1/TRBV3-2	TRBJ1-1	CASSQGLTASTEAFF	TGTGCCAGCAGCCAAGGACTGACAGCAAGCACTGAAGCTTTCTTT
-	11	-	TRBV3-1/TRBV3-2	TRBJ2-3	CASSQMGTQYF	TGTGCCAGCAGCCAAATGGGTACGCAGTATTTT
few	15	TRBD1	TRBV9	TRBJ1-4	CASSFSTGANEKLFF	TGTGCCAGCAGCTTCTCGACAGGGGCTAATGAAAAACTGTTTTTT
-	15	-	TRBV3-1/TRBV3-2	TRBJ1-3	CASSYAGAGKNTIYF	TGTGCCAGCAGCTATGCGGGGGCGGGAAAAAACACCATATATTTT
-	17	TRBD1	TRBV11-3	TRBJ2-3	CASSSSGTGGYRDTQYF	TGTGCCAGCAGTTCATCCGGGACAGGGGGCTATAGGGATACGCAGTATTTT
-	14	-	TRBV15	TRBJ1-4	CATSRDGGYEKLFF	TGTGCCACCAGCAGAGATGGGGGATATGAAAAACTGTTTTTT
few	11	-	TRBV5-6	TRBJ1-2	CASRANYGYTF	TGTGCCAGCAGAGCGAACTATGGCTACACCTTC
few	13	-	TRBV7-2	TRBJ1-1	CASSKQMNTEAFF	TGTGCCAGCAGCAAACAGATGAACACTGAAGCTTTCTTT
-	15	-	TRBV19	TRBJ1-2	CASSIPGKVRYGYTF	TGTGCCAGTAGTATCCCCGGGAAGGTTCGCTATGGCTACACCTTC
-	16	TRBD1	TRBV27	TRBJ1-4	CASSSGETQGGEKLFF	TGTGCCAGCAGTTCTGGGGAAACGCAGGGGGGAGAAAAACTGTTTTTT
-	15	-	TRBV5-1	TRBJ2-1	CASSLGVAAYNQQFF	TGCGCCAGCAGCTTGGGAGTAGCGGCTTACAATCAGCAGTTCTTC
few	14	-	TRBV28	TRBJ1-5	CASSSVNREQPQHF	TGTGCCAGCAGTTCCGTAAACAGGGAGCAGCCCCAGCATTTT
-	19	TRBD2	TRBV5-1	TRBJ2-2	CASSLAPSGGASGAGELFF	TGCGCCAGCAGCTTGGCACCTAGCGGGGGGGCCTCCGGTGCCGGGGAGCTGTTTTTT
-	14	-	TRBV25-1	TRBJ2-7	CASSEFGYSYEQYF	TGTGCCAGCAGTGAATTTGGCTACTCCTACGAGCAGTACTTC
-	13	TRBD1	TRBV29-1	TRBJ1-1	CSVGDRGQGEAFF	TGCAGCGTAGGCGACAGGGGGCAAGGTGAAGCTTTCTTT
-	14	TRBD2	TRBV6-5	TRBJ2-3	CASSYGRGGDTQYF	TGTGCCAGCAGTTACGGGCGGGGGGGAGATACGCAGTATTTT
-	17	TRBD1	TRBV29-1	TRBJ2-6	CSALGTGGLSGANVLTF	TGCAGCGCCCTAGGGACAGGGGGCCTCTCTGGGGCCAACGTCCTGACTTTC
-	13	TRBD1	TRBV5-5	TRBJ2-1	CASSFATGDEQFF	TGTGCCAGCAGCTTTGCTACAGGGGATGAGCAGTTCTTC
-	15	TRBD1	TRBV5-1	TRBJ1-3	CASSSTGDSGNTIYF	TGCGCCAGCAGCTCTACAGGGGACTCTGGAAACACCATATATTTT
once	15	TRBD1	TRBV9	TRBJ2-2	CASSVGTGGTGELFF	TGTGCCAGCAGCGTTGGGACAGGGGGAACCGGGGAGCTGTTTTTT
-	13	-	TRBV4-2	TRBJ2-1	CASSQGGYNEQFF	TGTGCCAGCAGCCAAGGGGGGTACAATGAGCAGTTCTTC
-	16	TRBD2	TRBV5-8	TRBJ2-2	CASSLERGAPTGELFF	TGTGCCAGCAGCTTAGAGCGGGGGGCCCCCACCGGGGAGCTGTTTTTT
-	16	TRBD2	TRBV6-1	TRBJ2-3	CASSELAGGPTDTQYF	TGTGCCAGCAGTGAACTAGCGGGGGGGCCCACAGATACGCAGTATTTT
-	15	TRBD2	TRBV7-2	TRBJ2-2	CASSSGLSNTGELFF	TGTGCCAGCAGCTCGGGACTATCGAACACCGGGGAGCTGTTTTTT
-	13	-	TRBV7-3	TRBJ2-5	CASSLTRTETQYF	TGTGCCAGCAGCTTAACAAGGACGGAGACCCAGTACTTC
-	15	TRBD1	TRBV29-1	TRBJ2-2	CSVGGQGGYTGELFF	TGCAGCGTTGGCGGACAGGGGGGATACACCGGGGAGCTGTTTTTT
-	17	TRBD1	TRBV14	TRBJ1-2	CASSQDPGTEVNYGYTF	TGTGCCAGCAGCCAAGACCCCGGGACAGAAGTTAACTATGGCTACACCTTC
-	13	TRBD1	TRBV12-3/TRBV12-4	TRBJ1-1	CASSLGQPTEAFF	TGTGCCAGCAGCCTGGGACAGCCCACTGAAGCTTTCTTT
-	15	-	TRBV21-1	TRBJ2-4	CASSKREGPKNIQYF	TGTGCCAGCAGCAAACGGGAAGGACCAAAAAACATTCAGTACTTC
-	15	TRBD1	TRBV6-4	TRBJ1-5	CASSKTGGSNQPQHF	TGTGCCAGCAGTAAGACAGGGGGCAGCAATCAGCCCCAGCATTTT
few	15	-	TRBV19	TRBJ2-3	CASSFRDPRADTQYF	TGTGCCAGTAGTTTCCGGGACCCGCGGGCAGATACGCAGTATTTT
-	16	-	TRBV3-1/TRBV3-2	TRBJ1-6	CASSQDLLGALSPLHF	TGTGCCAGCAGCCAAGATCTTTTGGGGGCGCTCTCACCCCTCCACTTT
-	14	-	TRBV3-1/TRBV3-2	TRBJ1-3	CASSQLQGGYTIYF	TGTGCCAGCAGCCAGTTACAGGGAGGATACACCATATATTTT
-	15	TRBD2	TRBV30	TRBJ2-1	CAWIPRGGWDNEQFF	TGTGCCTGGATTCCCCGGGGGGGGTGGGACAATGAGCAGTTCTTC
once	17	TRBD2	TRBV7-2	TRBJ2-1	CASSFRSGGEIYNEQFF	TGTGCCAGCAGCTTTAGAAGCGGGGGGGAGATCTACAATGAGCAGTTCTTC
once	13	-	TRBV6-5	TRBJ1-5	CASRLDGNQPQHF	TGTGCCAGCAGGCTGGACGGCAATCAGCCCCAGCATTTT
-	15	-	TRBV5-5	TRBJ1-3	CASSEGLGSGNTIYF	TGTGCCAGCAGCGAGGGTTTAGGATCCGGAAACACCATATATTTT
-	11	-	TRBV6-6	TRBJ1-2	CASSYYGGYTF	TGTGCCAGCAGTTACTATGGAGGCTACACCTTC
-	16	-	TRBV19	TRBJ2-6	CASSSPQGSGANVLTF	TGTGCCAGTAGTAGCCCACAGGGCTCTGGGGCCAACGTCCTGACTTTC
-	14	-	TRBV5-1	TRBJ2-7	CASSLNREAYEQYF	TGCGCCAGCAGCTTAAACAGGGAGGCCTACGAGCAGTACTTC
-	16	-	TRBV28	TRBJ1-5	CASKREGRGSNQPQHF	TGTGCCAGCAAGCGGGAGGGCCGGGGGAGCAATCAGCCCCAGCATTTT